The rows below give T cell receptor beta chains drawn from one sample of a study of T cells after yellow fever vaccination. TCRdb processed the 5' RACE reads anew with MiXCR; each CDR3 protein has one entry. The data hold some 320,000 distinct CDR3 sequences, with around a tenth observed a single time. The sequencing used CD4+ T cells sorted from PBMCs, collected 45 days after the yellow fever booster vaccination. These receptors were taken from a man between 18 and 35 years old who received the YFV17D yellow fever vaccine. Each CDR3 is given with its conserved first and last residue. Fields, in order: J gene, D gene, V gene, CDR3 protein. The D gene is left open where the match is weak.

j_gene: TRBJ2-1; d_gene: TRBD2; v_gene: TRBV5-1; CDR3aa: CASSSQAGGQREQFF
j_gene: TRBJ2-3; d_gene: TRBD2; v_gene: TRBV28; CDR3aa: CASSLASGAVDTQYF
j_gene: TRBJ2-7; d_gene: .; v_gene: TRBV6-2/TRBV6-3; CDR3aa: CASSYEQGSVYEQYF
j_gene: TRBJ1-6; d_gene: TRBD1; v_gene: TRBV4-3; CDR3aa: CASSQDPGRGNSPLHF
j_gene: TRBJ2-2; d_gene: TRBD2; v_gene: TRBV4-3; CDR3aa: CASSQVWTSGANTGELFF
j_gene: TRBJ2-7; d_gene: .; v_gene: TRBV5-1; CDR3aa: CASSLEDEQYF
j_gene: TRBJ2-3; d_gene: .; v_gene: TRBV6-2/TRBV6-3; CDR3aa: CASSKIASTDTQYF
j_gene: TRBJ2-3; d_gene: TRBD1; v_gene: TRBV4-1; CDR3aa: CASSQDKGQGVPDTQYF
j_gene: TRBJ1-5; d_gene: .; v_gene: TRBV28; CDR3aa: CASYFPGASNQPQHF
j_gene: TRBJ2-5; d_gene: .; v_gene: TRBV25-1; CDR3aa: CASSEYRAKQETQYF
j_gene: TRBJ1-4; d_gene: .; v_gene: TRBV7-9; CDR3aa: CASSRDNEKLFF
j_gene: TRBJ1-1; d_gene: .; v_gene: TRBV6-5; CDR3aa: CASSSSQGNTEAFF
j_gene: TRBJ1-1; d_gene: .; v_gene: TRBV3-1; CDR3aa: CASSPWRGRDVLTEAFF
j_gene: TRBJ2-3; d_gene: .; v_gene: TRBV6-2/TRBV6-3; CDR3aa: CASSQPGEVTDTQYF
j_gene: TRBJ1-1; d_gene: .; v_gene: TRBV15; CDR3aa: CATSRGSGPEAFF
j_gene: TRBJ2-7; d_gene: .; v_gene: TRBV15; CDR3aa: CATSRDGGLSYEQYF
j_gene: TRBJ2-1; d_gene: TRBD2; v_gene: TRBV12-3/TRBV12-4; CDR3aa: CASSPRGGEQFF
j_gene: TRBJ2-7; d_gene: .; v_gene: TRBV5-6; CDR3aa: CASSLQGAYEQYF
j_gene: TRBJ2-6; d_gene: TRBD2; v_gene: TRBV6-5; CDR3aa: CASSLFPAGVPSGANVLTF
j_gene: TRBJ2-4; d_gene: .; v_gene: TRBV28; CDR3aa: CASSPPGNIQYF
j_gene: TRBJ1-4; d_gene: .; v_gene: TRBV20-1; CDR3aa: CSAEAEKLFF
j_gene: TRBJ2-3; d_gene: .; v_gene: TRBV23-1; CDR3aa: CASSHRTSASTDTQYF
j_gene: TRBJ1-6; d_gene: .; v_gene: TRBV4-3; CDR3aa: CASSQGRSTVSGSPLHF
j_gene: TRBJ1-2; d_gene: .; v_gene: TRBV23-1; CDR3aa: CASSQSLFNVRGFLNYGYTF
j_gene: TRBJ2-2; d_gene: .; v_gene: TRBV4-1; CDR3aa: CASSQGLRGSGELFF
j_gene: TRBJ1-5; d_gene: .; v_gene: TRBV4-1; CDR3aa: CASSQSWEGQPQHF
j_gene: TRBJ2-3; d_gene: .; v_gene: TRBV24-1; CDR3aa: CATSDPRTVQDTQYF
j_gene: TRBJ1-2; d_gene: .; v_gene: TRBV5-1; CDR3aa: CASSSTVYGYTF